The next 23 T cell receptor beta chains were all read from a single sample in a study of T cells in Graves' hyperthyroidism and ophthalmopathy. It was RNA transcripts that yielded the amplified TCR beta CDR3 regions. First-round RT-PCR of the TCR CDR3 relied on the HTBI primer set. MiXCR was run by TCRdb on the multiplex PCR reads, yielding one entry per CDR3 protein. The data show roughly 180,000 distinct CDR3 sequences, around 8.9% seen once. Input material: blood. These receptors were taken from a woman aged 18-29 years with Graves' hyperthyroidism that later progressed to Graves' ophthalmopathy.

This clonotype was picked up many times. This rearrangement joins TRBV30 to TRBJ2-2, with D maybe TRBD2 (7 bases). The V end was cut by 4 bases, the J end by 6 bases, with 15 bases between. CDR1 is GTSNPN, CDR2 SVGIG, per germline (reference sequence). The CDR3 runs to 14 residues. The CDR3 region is CAWKGGGFSGELFF. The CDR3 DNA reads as TGTGCCTGGAAGGGGGGGGGCTTCTCCGGGGAGCTGTTTTTT.

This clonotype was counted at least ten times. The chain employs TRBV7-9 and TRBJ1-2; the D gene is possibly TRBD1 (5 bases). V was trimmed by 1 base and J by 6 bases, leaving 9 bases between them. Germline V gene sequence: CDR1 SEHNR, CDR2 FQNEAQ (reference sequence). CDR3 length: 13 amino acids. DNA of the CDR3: TGTGCCAGCAGCTTAGGCAGGGAAGATGGCTACACCTTC. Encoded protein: CASSLGREDGYTF.

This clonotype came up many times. DNA for the CDR3: TGCGCCAGCAGCTTCGGACAGGGGGTAAACGAGCAGTACTTC. It translates to CASSFGQGVNEQYF. The chain has TRBV5-1 and TRBJ2-7; TRBD1 agrees at 10 bases. Germline CDR1 and CDR2: SGHRS and YFSETQ. With 2 bases clipped from V and 5 bases from J, the junction kept 4 bases outside the gene matches. This CDR3 is 14 amino acids long. Drawing the rest from reference TRBV5-1 and TRBJ2-7, the complete variable domain is KAGVTQTPRYLIKTRGQQVTLSCSPISGHRSVSWYQQTPGQGLQFLFEYFSETQRNKGNFPGRFSGRQFSNSRSEMNVSTLELGDSALYLCASSFGQGVNEQYFGPGTRLTVT.

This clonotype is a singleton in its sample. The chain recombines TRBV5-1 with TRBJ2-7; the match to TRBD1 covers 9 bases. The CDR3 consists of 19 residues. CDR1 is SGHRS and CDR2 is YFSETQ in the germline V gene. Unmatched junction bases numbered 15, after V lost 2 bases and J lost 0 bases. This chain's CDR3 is CASSFARDRERVSSYEQYF. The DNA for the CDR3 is TGCGCCAGCAGCTTTGCCCGGGACAGGGAAAGAGTGAGCTCCTACGAGCAGTACTTC.

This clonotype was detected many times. DNA for the CDR3: TGTGCCAGTTCTAGCGGTGTTTACAATGAGCAGTTCTTC. This encodes CASSSGVYNEQFF. V gene TRBV28 combines with J gene TRBJ2-1; TRBD2 matches at 7 bases. Per the germline V gene, CDR1 is MDHEN and CDR2 is SYDVKM. Losses at the gene ends were 9 bases for V and 4 bases for J; bases not matched to a gene: 6. This CDR3 spans 13 amino acids.

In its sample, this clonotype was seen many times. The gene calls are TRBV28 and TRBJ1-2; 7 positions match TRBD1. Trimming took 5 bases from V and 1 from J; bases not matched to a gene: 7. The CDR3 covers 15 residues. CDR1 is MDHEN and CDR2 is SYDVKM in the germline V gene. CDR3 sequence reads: CASSTRTGSNYGYTF. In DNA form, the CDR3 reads TGTGCCAGCAGTACCCGGACAGGCAGTAACTATGGCTACACCTTC.

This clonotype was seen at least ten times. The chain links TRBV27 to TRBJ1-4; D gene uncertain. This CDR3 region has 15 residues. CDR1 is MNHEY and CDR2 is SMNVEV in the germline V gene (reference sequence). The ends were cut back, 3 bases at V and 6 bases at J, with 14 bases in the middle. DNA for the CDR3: TGTGCCAGCAGTTTCCTCTCGAGGCGGGATGAAAAACTGTTTTTT. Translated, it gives CASSFLSRRDEKLFF. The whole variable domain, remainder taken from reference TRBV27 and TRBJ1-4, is EAQVTQNPRYLITVTGKKLTVTCSQNMNHEYMSWYRQDPGLGLRQIYYSMNVEVTDKGDVPEGYKVSRKEKRNFPLILESPSPNQTSLYFCASSFLSRRDEKLFFGSGTQLSVL.

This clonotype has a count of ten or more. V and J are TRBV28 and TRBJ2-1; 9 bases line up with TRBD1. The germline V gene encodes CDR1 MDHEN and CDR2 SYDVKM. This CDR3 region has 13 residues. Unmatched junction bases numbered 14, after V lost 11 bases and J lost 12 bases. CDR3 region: CAARGGAGQGQFF. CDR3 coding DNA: TGTGCCGCCCGAGGGGGCGCGGGACAGGGGCAGTTCTTC.

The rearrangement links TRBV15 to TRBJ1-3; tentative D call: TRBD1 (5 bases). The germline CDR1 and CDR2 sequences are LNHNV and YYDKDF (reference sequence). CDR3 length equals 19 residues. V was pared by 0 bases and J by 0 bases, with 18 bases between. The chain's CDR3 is CATSREGVRVGRSGNTIYF. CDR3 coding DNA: TGTGCCACCAGCAGAGAGGGGGTCCGGGTCGGCCGCTCTGGAAACACCATATATTTT.

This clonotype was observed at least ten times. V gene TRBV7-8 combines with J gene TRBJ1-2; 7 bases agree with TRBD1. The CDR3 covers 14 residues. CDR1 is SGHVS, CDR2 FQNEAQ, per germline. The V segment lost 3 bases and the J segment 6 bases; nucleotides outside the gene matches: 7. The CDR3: CASSLTQGPHGYTF. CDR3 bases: TGTGCCAGCAGCTTGACACAGGGGCCACATGGCTACACCTTC.

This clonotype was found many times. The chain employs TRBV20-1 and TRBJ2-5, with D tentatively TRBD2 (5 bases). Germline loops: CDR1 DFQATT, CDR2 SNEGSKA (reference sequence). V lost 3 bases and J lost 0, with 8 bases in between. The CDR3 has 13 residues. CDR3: CSASGINQETQYF. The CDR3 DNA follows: TGCAGTGCTAGCGGGATCAACCAAGAGACCCAGTACTTC.

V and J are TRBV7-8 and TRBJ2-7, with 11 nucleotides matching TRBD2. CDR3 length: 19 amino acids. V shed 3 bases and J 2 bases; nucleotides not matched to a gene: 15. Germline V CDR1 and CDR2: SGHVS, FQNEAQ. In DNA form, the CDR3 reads TGTGCCAGCAGCTTTATCCTAGCGGGAGGTATGTCATGGACCTACGAGCAGTACTTC. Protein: CASSFILAGGMSWTYEQYF.

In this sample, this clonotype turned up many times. CDR3 loop: CASSFGQFNQPQHF. As DNA, the CDR3 is TGCGCCAGCAGCTTTGGACAGTTCAATCAGCCCCAGCATTTT. This chain links TRBV5-1 with TRBJ1-5; possibly TRBD1 for D (6 bases). V was trimmed by 2 bases and J by 3 bases, leaving 9 bases between them. Germline-derived CDR1 and CDR2 are SGHRS and YFSETQ. The CDR3 runs 14 residues.

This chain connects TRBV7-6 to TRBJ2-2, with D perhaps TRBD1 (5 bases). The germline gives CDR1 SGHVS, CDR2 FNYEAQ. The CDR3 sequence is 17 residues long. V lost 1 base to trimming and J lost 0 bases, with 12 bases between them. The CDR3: CASSLDLGRANTGELFF. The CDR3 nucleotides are TGTGCCAGCAGCTTAGATCTGGGCAGGGCGAACACCGGGGAGCTGTTTTTT.

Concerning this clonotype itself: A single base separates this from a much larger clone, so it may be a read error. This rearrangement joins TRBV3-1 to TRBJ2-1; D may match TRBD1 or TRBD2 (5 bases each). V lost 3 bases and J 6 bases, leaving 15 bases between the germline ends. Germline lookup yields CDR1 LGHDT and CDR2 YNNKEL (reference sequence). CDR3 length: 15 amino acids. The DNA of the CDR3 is TGTGCCAGCAGCCAGCCGGGACGGAAGGTCAATGAGCAGTTCTTC. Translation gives CASSQPGRKVNEQFF.

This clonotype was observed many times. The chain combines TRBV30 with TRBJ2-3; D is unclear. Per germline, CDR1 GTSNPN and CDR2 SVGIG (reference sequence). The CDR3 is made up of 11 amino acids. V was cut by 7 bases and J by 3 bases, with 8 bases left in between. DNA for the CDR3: TGTGCCTCACACGCTACAGATACGCAGTATTTT. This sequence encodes CASHATDTQYF. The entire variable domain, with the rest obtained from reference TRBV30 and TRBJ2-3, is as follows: SQTIHQWPATLVQPVGSPLSLECTVEGTSNPNLYWYRQAAGRGLQLLFYSVGIGQISSEVPQNLSASRPQDRQFILSSKKLLLSDSGFYLCASHATDTQYFGPGTRLTVL.

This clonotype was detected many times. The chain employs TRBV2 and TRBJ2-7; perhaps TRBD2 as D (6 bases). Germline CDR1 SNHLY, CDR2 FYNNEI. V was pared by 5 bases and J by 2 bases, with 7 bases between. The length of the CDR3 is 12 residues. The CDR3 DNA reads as TGTGCCAGCAGTACGGGGGCCTACGAGCAGTACTTC. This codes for CASSTGAYEQYF.

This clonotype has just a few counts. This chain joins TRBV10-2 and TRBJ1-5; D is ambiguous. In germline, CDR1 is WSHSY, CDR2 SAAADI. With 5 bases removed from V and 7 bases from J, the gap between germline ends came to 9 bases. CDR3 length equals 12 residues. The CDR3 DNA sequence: TGCGCCAGCAGTCAAGGTCCACAGCCCCAGCATTTT. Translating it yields CASSQGPQPQHF.

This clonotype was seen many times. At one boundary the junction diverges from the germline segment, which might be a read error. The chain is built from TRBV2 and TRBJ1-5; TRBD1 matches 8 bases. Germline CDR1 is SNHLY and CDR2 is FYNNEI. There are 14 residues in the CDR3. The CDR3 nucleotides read TGTGCCAGCAGCGAAGACAGGGGATATCAGCCCCAGCATTTT. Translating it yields CASSEDRGYQPQHF.

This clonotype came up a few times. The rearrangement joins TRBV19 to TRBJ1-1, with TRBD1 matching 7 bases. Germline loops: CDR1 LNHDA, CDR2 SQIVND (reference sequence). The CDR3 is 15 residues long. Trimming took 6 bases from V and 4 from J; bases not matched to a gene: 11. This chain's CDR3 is CASRETGSGGTEAFF. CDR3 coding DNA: TGTGCCAGTAGGGAGACAGGGTCTGGGGGCACTGAAGCTTTCTTT.

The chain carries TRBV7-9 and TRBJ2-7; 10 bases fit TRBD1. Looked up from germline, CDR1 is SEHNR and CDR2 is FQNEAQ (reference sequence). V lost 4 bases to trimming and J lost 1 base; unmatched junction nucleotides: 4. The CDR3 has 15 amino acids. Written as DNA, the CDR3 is TGTGCCAGCAGCTCCGGACAGGGGGAGTCCTACGAGCAGTACTTC. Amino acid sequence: CASSSGQGESYEQYF.

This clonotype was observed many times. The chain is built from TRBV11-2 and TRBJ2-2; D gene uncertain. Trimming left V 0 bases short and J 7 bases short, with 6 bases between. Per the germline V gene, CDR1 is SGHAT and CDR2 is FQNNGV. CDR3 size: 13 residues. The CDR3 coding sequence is TGTGCCAGCAGCTTAGAGGCGAGCGGGGAGCTGTTTTTT. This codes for CASSLEASGELFF. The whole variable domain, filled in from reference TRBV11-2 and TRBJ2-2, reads EAGVAQSPRYKIIEKRQSVAFWCNPISGHATLYWYQQILGQGPKLLIQFQNNGVVDDSQLPKDRFSAERLKGVDSTLKIQPAKLEDSAVYLCASSLEASGELFFGEGSRLTVL.

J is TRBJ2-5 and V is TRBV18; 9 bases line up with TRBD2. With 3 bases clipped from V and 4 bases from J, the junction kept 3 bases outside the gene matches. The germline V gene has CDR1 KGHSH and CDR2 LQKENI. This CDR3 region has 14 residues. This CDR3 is CASSPSGRPETQYF. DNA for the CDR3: TGTGCCAGCTCACCGAGCGGGAGGCCAGAGACCCAGTACTTC.